The 18 T cell receptor beta chains below were found in one sample sequenced in a study of T cells in Graves' hyperthyroidism and ophthalmopathy. TCR beta CDR3 region amplification was performed from RNA transcripts. Initially, a first-round RT-PCR of the TCR CDR3 employed the HTBI primer set. TCRdb used MiXCR to reprocess the multiplex PCR reads, holding one entry per CDR3 protein. The sample includes more than 350,000 distinct CDR3 sequences, 15% of them seen just once. The sequenced sample consisted of blood. Receptors originate from a woman aged 60 to 75 with Graves' ophthalmopathy.

This clonotype was counted ten times or more. The rearrangement joins TRBV5-1 to TRBJ1-1; 8 bases agree with TRBD1. V shed 5 bases, J shed 1 base, and the junction held 1 base outside the gene matches. CDR3 length: 13 residues. Germline V gene data show CDR1 as SGHRS and CDR2 as YFSETQ. CDR3 protein: CASRGQANTEAFF. The CDR3 DNA is TGCGCCAGCAGGGGACAGGCGAACACTGAAGCTTTCTTT.

The V call is TRBV4-1, the J call TRBJ2-2; 12 nucleotides match TRBD2. Germline V gene sequence: CDR1 MGHRA, CDR2 YSYEKL. The CDR3 has 17 amino acids. V dropped 5 bases and J dropped 1; count of bases not matched to a gene: 5. For the CDR3, the DNA is TGCGCCAGCAGCTACATGACTAGCGGGGGGAACACCGGGGAGCTGTTTTTT. It is translated as CASSYMTSGGNTGELFF.

This clonotype has at least ten counts. V usage is TRBV15 and J usage is TRBJ1-5, with 9 nucleotides matching TRBD1. The CDR3 spans 14 residues. Germline-derived CDR1 and CDR2 are LNHNV and YYDKDF (reference sequence). V shed 1 base, J shed 7 bases, and the junction held 2 bases outside the gene matches. The CDR3: CATSRGTGEQPQHF. The DNA for the CDR3 is TGTGCCACCAGCAGAGGGACAGGGGAACAGCCCCAGCATTTT.

This clonotype has only a few counts. V is TRBV3-1 and J is TRBJ2-2; the D gene is possibly TRBD2 (6 bases). The CDR3 runs to 13 residues. Germline V gives CDR1 LGHDT, CDR2 YNNKEL (reference sequence). V lost 3 bases to trimming and J lost 7 bases, with 9 bases between them. The CDR3 loop is CASSQRGIGELFF. Here the CDR3 DNA reads TGTGCCAGCAGCCAGCGGGGTATCGGGGAGCTGTTTTTT. Full variable domain (missing parts from reference TRBV3-1 and TRBJ2-2): DTAVSQTPKYLVTQMGNDKSIKCEQNLGHDTMYWYKQDSKKFLKIMFSYNNKELIINETVPNRFSPKSPDKAHLNLHINSLELGDSAVYFCASSQRGIGELFFGEGSRLTVL.

This chain joins TRBV4-1 and TRBJ2-1; no definite D call. The germline CDR1 and CDR2 sequences are MGHRA and YSYEKL. The ends were cut back, 1 base at V and 0 bases at J, with 7 bases in the middle. The CDR3 spans 15 residues. CDR3 residues: CASSQVQSSYNEQFF. The CDR3 bases are TGCGCCAGCAGCCAAGTGCAGAGCTCCTACAATGAGCAGTTCTTC.

This clonotype showed up many times. This rearrangement joins TRBV2 to TRBJ1-5; TRBD1 agrees at 9 bases. The CDR3 runs 16 residues. Germline V gives CDR1 SNHLY, CDR2 FYNNEI. V was clipped by 6 bases and J by 6 bases; unmatched bases: 12. CDR3 sequence: CASSNRGPAGSQPQHF. The CDR3 bases are TGTGCCAGCAGCAACAGGGGGCCCGCAGGGAGTCAGCCCCAGCATTTT.

This clonotype has only a few counts. This chain joins TRBV3-1 and TRBJ2-5; 13 positions match TRBD2. J was trimmed by 5 bases and V by 4 bases; bases with no gene match: 7. Germline CDR1 LGHDT, CDR2 YNNKEL (reference sequence). CDR3 length equals 16 residues. CDR3: CASSRVGLAGDETQYF. The DNA for the CDR3 is TGTGCCAGCAGCCGAGTAGGACTAGCGGGAGATGAGACCCAGTACTTC.

This clonotype appeared many times. The J gene is TRBJ2-1, the V gene TRBV28; no definite D call. Germline CDR1 MDHEN, CDR2 SYDVKM. The CDR3 runs to 14 residues. The V and J ends lost 5 bases and 0 bases respectively, with 8 bases between them. Written as DNA, the CDR3 is TGTGCCAGCAGTCAGTTTACCTCCTACAATGAGCAGTTCTTC. This codes for CASSQFTSYNEQFF.

In this sample, this clonotype turned up many times. The chain has TRBV5-1 and TRBJ1-2, with 10 bases matching TRBD1. Looked up from germline, CDR1 is SGHRS and CDR2 is YFSETQ. The ends lost 6 bases at V and 5 bases at J; junction bases unmatched: 7. The CDR3 extends over 14 amino acids. Here the CDR3 reads CASTARTGGYGYTF. CDR3 in DNA: TGCGCCAGCACCGCTCGGACAGGGGGATATGGCTACACCTTC.

This clonotype is a singleton in its sample. This clone may be a read error of a much larger clone one base away. J is TRBJ2-7 and V is TRBV5-1; maybe TRBD2 (5 bases). CDR1 and CDR2 from the germline V gene are SGHRS and YFSETQ. The CDR3 is 13 residues long. V lost 5 bases and J 2 bases, leaving 11 bases between the germline ends. CDR3 amino acids: CASSREDTYEQYF. The CDR3 coding sequence is TGCGCCAGCAGTCGGGAAGACACCTACGAGCAGTACTTC.

A few counts support this clonotype. This chain uses TRBV6-2 or TRBV6-3 with TRBJ2-3; D gene ambiguous. Germline assignment: CDR1 MNHEY and CDR2 SVGEGT. V was clipped by 0 bases and J by 4 bases, with 11 bases between them. The CDR3 runs to 15 residues. CDR3 sequence: CASSYSGRLADTQYF. The CDR3 DNA is TGTGCCAGCAGTTACTCCGGCAGGCTGGCAGATACGCAGTATTTT.

Only a few counts were recorded for this clonotype. The V gene is TRBV27, the J gene TRBJ2-7; 8 positions agree with TRBD2. In germline, CDR1 is MNHEY, CDR2 SMNVEV (reference sequence). The CDR3 sequence is 14 residues long. With 5 bases clipped from V and 6 bases from J, the junction kept 9 bases outside the gene matches. The CDR3 nucleotides read TGTGCCAGCAGTCCAGCCGGGGGGGGACGCGAGCAGTACTTC. This encodes CASSPAGGGREQYF.

The V call is TRBV5-4, the J call TRBJ2-2; tentatively, D is TRBD1 (6 bases). The V and J ends lost 0 bases and 7 bases respectively, with 10 bases between them. Per germline, CDR1 SGHNT and CDR2 YYREEE (reference sequence). The CDR3 is 14 residues long. The CDR3 nucleotides read TGTGCCAGCAGCTTGGCACAGGGAGTCGGGGAGCTGTTTTTT. Residues: CASSLAQGVGELFF. Supplemented by reference TRBV5-4 and TRBJ2-2, the full variable domain reads ETGVTQSPTHLIKTRGQQVTLRCSSQSGHNTVSWYQQALGQGPQFIFQYYREEENGRGNFPPRFSGLQFPNYSSELNVNALELDDSALYLCASSLAQGVGELFFGEGSRLTVL.

This rearrangement joins TRBV28 to TRBJ2-1, with D unresolved. CDR1 MDHEN and CDR2 SYDVKM come from the germline V gene. The CDR3 loop spans 11 amino acids. The V and J ends lost 2 bases and 9 bases respectively, with 5 bases between them. CDR3 amino acids: CASSLRVEQFF. The CDR3 region has the DNA TGTGCCAGCAGTTTAAGGGTTGAGCAGTTCTTC.

This clonotype was picked up many times. A much larger clone lies one base from this, so it may be a read error. The chain links TRBV3-1 to TRBJ2-1, with TRBD1 as a possible D gene (5 bases). The CDR3 has 13 residues. Germline-derived CDR1 and CDR2 are LGHDT and YNNKEL (reference sequence). The CDR3 sequence is CVSSLGQRNEQFF. In DNA form, the CDR3 reads TGTGTCAGCAGCCTGGGGCAAAGGAATGAGCAGTTCTTC.

This clonotype was seen a few times. This chain uses TRBV20-1 with TRBJ2-1; no clear D gene. The germline V gene encodes CDR1 DFQATT and CDR2 SNEGSKA (reference sequence). Trimming removed 3 bases from V and 7 bases from J, with 7 bases in between. This CDR3 comprises 11 residues. CDR3 nucleotides: TGCAGTGCTAGTACAAATAATGAGCAGTTCTTC. Translation gives CSASTNNEQFF.

A few counts support this clonotype. The CDR3 bases are TGTGCCAGCAGCGTCAGGGGGCGTACTGAAGCTTTCTTT. Its translation: CASSVRGRTEAFF. V is TRBV5-6 and J is TRBJ1-1, with TRBD1 identical over 8 bases. CDR1 is SGHDT, CDR2 YYEEEE, per germline. V was pared by 4 bases and J by 5 bases, with 4 bases of the junction left unmatched. The CDR3 is 13 amino acids.

This clonotype was seen more than once but under ten times. The chain employs TRBV9 and TRBJ1-1; TRBD1 is a possible D gene (5 bases). The V gene's germline CDR1 is SGDLS and CDR2 YYNGEE. The CDR3 length is 16 residues. The ends were cut back, 3 bases at V and 2 bases at J, with 17 bases in the middle. This chain's CDR3 is CASSGGSGLGNTEAFF. DNA for the CDR3: TGTGCCAGCAGCGGCGGATCAGGGTTGGGTAACACTGAAGCTTTCTTT. The whole variable domain, remainder taken from reference TRBV9 and TRBJ1-1, is DSGVTQTPKHLITATGQRVTLRCSPRSGDLSVYWYQQSLDQGLQFLIQYYNGEERAKGNILERFSAQQFPDLHSELNLSSLELGDSALYFCASSGGSGLGNTEAFFGQGTRLTVV.